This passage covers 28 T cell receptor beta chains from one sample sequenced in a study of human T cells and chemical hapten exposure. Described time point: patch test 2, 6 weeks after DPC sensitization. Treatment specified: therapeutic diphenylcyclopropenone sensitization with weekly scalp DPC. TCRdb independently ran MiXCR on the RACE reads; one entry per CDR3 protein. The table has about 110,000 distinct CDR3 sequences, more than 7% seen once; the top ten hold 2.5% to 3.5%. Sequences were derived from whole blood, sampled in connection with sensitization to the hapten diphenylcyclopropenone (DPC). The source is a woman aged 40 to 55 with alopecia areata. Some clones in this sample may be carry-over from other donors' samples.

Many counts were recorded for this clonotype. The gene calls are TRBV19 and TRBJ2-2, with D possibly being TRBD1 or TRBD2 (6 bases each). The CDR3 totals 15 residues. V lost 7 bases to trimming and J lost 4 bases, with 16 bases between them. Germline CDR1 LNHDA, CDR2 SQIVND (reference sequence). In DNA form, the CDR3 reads TGTGCCAGTACATCGGGGGACATCTTCACCGGGGAGCTGTTTTTT. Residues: CASTSGDIFTGELFF.

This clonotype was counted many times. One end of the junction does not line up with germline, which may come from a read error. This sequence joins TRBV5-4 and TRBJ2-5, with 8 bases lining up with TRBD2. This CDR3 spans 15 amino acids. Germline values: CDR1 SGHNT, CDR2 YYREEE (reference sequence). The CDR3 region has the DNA TGCGCCAGCAGCTTGTACCTAGCGGGCCAAGAGACCCAGTACTTC. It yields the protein CASSLYLAGQETQYF.

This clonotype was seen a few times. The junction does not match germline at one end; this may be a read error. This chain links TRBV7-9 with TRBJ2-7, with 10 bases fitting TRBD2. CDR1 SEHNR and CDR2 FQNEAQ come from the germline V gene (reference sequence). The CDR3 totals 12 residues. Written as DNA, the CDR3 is TGTGCCAGCAGCTTACCTAGCGGGGGCCCACTCTTC. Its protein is CASSLPSGGPLF.

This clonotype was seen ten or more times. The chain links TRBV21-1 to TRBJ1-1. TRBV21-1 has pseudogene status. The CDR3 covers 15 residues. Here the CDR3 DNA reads TGTGCCAGCAGCAAAGTCGGGGTTTTCAACACTGAAGCTTTCTTT. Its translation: CASSKVGVFNTEAFF.

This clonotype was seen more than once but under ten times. In nucleotides, the CDR3 is TGTGCCAGCAGCCCCCAGGGAATTCCTAAGTATTTT. Amino acid sequence: CASSPQGIPKYF. The chain has TRBV12-3 or TRBV12-4 and TRBJ2-3, with D perhaps TRBD1 (5 bases). The V end was cut by 6 bases, the J end by 13 bases, with 17 bases between. This CDR3 contains 12 residues.

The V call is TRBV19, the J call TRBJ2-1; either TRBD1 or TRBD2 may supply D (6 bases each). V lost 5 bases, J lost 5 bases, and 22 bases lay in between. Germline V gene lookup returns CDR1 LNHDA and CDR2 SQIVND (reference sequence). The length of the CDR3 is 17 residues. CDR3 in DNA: TGTGCCAGTAGTTTAGGGGGAGGCTACACACGGAACAATGAGCAGTTCTTC. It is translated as CASSLGGGYTRNNEQFF.

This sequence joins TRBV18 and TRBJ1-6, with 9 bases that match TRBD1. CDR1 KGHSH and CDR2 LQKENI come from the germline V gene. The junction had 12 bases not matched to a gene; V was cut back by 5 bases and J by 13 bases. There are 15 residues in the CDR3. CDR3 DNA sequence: TGTGCCAGCTCAGACCGGGACAGGGTTTGGGATCCCCTCCACTTT. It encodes CASSDRDRVWDPLHF. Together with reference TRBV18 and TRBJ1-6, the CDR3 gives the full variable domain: NAGVMQNPRHLVRRRGQEARLRCSPMKGHSHVYWYRQLPEEGLKFMVYLQKENIIDESGMPKERFSAEFPKEGPSILRIQQVVRGDSAAYFCASSDRDRVWDPLHFGNGTRLTVT.

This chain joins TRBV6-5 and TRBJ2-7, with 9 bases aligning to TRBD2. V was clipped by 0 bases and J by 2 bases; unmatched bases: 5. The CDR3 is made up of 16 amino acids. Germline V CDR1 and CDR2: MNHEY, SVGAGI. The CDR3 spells CASSYSRLAGTYEQYF. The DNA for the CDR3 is TGTGCCAGCAGTTACTCCCGGCTAGCGGGGACCTACGAGCAGTACTTC.

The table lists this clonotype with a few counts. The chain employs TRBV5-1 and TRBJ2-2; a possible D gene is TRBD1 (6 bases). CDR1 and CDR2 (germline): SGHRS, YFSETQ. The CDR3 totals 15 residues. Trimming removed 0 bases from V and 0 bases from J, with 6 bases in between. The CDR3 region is CASSLGDTNTGELFF. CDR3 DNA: TGCGCCAGCAGCTTGGGGGACACGAACACCGGGGAGCTGTTTTTT.

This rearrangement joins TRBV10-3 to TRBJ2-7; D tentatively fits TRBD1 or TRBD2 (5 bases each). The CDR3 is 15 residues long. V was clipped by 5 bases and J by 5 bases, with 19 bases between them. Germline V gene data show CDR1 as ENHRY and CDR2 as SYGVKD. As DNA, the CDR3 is TGTGCCATCAGTAAGGGACGGTTCGCTGATCACGAGCAGTACTTC. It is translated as CAISKGRFADHEQYF.

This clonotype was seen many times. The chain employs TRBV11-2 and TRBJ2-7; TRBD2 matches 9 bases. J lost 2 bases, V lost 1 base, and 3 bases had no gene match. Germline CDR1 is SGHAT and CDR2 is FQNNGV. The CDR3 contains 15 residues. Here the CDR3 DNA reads TGTGCCAGCAGCTTAGCAGCGGGGGGCCCCTACGAGCAGTACTTC. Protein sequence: CASSLAAGGPYEQYF.

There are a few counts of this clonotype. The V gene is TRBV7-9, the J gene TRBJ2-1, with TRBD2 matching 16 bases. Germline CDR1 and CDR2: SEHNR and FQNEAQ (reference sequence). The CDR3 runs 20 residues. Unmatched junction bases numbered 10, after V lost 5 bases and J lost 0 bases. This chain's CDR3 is CASSGPQGLAGGRSYNEQFF. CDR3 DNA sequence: TGTGCCAGCAGCGGCCCGCAGGGACTAGCGGGGGGGCGCTCCTACAATGAGCAGTTCTTC.

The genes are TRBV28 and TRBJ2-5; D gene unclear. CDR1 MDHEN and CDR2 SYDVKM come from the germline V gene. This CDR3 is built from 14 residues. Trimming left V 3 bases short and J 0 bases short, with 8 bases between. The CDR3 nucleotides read TGTGCCAGCAGTTTTGGGGTATACCAAGAGACCCAGTACTTC. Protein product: CASSFGVYQETQYF.

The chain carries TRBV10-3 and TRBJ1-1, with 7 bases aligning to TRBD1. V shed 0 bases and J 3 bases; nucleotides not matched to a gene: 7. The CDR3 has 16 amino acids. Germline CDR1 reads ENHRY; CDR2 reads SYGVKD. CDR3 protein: CAISESSWDSYTEAFF. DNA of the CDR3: TGTGCCATCAGTGAGTCGAGTTGGGACAGCTACACTGAAGCTTTCTTT.

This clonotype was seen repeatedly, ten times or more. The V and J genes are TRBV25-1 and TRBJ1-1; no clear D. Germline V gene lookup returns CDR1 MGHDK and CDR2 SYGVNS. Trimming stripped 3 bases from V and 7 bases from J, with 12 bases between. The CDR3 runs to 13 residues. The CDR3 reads CASSEPRNFEAFF. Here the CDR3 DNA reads TGTGCCAGCAGTGAGCCAAGGAACTTTGAAGCTTTCTTT. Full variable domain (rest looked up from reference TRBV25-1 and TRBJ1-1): EADIYQTPRYLVIGTGKKITLECSQTMGHDKMYWYQQDPGMELHLIHYSYGVNSTEKGDLSSESTVSRIRTEHFPLTLESARPSHTSQYLCASSEPRNFEAFFGQGTRLTVV.

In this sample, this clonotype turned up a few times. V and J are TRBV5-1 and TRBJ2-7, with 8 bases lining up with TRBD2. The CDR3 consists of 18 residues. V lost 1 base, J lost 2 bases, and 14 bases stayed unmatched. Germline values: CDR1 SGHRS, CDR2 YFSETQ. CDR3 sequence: CASSLMPSGGPNAYEQYF. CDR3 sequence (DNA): TGCGCCAGCAGCTTGATGCCCAGCGGGGGACCAAATGCCTACGAGCAGTACTTC.

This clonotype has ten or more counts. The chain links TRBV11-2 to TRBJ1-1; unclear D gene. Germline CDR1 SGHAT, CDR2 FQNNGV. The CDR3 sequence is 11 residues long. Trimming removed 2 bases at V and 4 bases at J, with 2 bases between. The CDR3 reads CASSLSTEAFF. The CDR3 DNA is TGTGCCAGCAGCTTAAGCACTGAAGCTTTCTTT.

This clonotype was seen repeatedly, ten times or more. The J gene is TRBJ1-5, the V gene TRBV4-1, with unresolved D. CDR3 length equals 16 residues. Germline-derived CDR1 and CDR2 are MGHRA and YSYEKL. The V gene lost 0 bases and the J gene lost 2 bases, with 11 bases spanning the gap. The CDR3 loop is CASSQDGGIGNQPQHF. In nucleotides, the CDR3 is TGCGCCAGCAGCCAAGATGGAGGGATCGGCAATCAGCCCCAGCATTTT.

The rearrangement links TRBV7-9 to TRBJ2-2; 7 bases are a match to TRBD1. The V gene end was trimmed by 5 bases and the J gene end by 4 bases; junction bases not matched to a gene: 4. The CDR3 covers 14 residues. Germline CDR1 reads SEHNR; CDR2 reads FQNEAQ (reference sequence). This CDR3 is CASSGGQSTGELFF. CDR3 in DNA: TGTGCCAGCAGCGGGGGACAGTCCACCGGGGAGCTGTTTTTT. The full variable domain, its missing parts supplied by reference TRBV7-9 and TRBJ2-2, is DTGVSQNPRHKITKRGQNVTFRCDPISEHNRLYWYRQTLGQGPEFLTYFQNEAQLEKSRLLSDRFSAERPKGSFSTLEIQRTEQGDSAMYLCASSGGQSTGELFFGEGSRLTVL.

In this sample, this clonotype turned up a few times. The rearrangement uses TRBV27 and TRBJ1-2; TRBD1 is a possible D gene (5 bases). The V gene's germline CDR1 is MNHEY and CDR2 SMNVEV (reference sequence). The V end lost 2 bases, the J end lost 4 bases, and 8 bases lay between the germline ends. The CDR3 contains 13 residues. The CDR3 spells CASSLRDGYGYTF. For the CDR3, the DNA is TGTGCCAGCAGTTTAAGGGACGGCTATGGCTACACCTTC.

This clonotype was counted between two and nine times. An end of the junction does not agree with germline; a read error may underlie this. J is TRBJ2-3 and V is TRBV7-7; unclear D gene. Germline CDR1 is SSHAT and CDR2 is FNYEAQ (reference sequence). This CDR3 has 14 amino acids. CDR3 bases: TGTGCTAGCAGCTTACTCCCAGGAACAGATACGCAGTATTTT. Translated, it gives CASSLLPGTDTQYF.

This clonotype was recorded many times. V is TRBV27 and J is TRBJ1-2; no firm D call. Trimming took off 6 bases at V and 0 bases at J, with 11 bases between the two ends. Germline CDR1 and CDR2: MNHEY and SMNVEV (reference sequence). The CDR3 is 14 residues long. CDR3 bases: TGTGCCAGCAGACTGCAGGCCTCTAACTATGGCTACACCTTC. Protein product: CASRLQASNYGYTF.

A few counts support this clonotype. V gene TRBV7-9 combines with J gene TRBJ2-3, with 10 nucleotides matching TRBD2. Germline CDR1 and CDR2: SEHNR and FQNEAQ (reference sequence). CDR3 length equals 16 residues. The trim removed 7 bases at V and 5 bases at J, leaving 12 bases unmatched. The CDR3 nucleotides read TGTGCCAGCACCCGGGAGCGGGGGGGCCGCGGAGATACGCAGTATTTT. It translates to CASTRERGGRGDTQYF. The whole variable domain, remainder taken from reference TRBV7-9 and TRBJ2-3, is DTGVSQNPRHKITKRGQNVTFRCDPISEHNRLYWYRQTLGQGPEFLTYFQNEAQLEKSRLLSDRFSAERPKGSFSTLEIQRTEQGDSAMYLCASTRERGGRGDTQYFGPGTRLTVL.

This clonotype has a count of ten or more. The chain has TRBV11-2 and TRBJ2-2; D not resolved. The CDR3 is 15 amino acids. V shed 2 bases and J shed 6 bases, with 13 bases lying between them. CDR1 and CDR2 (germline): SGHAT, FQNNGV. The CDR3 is CASSLRTVGPGELFF. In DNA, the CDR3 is TGTGCCAGCAGCTTACGTACAGTCGGTCCCGGGGAGCTGTTTTTT.

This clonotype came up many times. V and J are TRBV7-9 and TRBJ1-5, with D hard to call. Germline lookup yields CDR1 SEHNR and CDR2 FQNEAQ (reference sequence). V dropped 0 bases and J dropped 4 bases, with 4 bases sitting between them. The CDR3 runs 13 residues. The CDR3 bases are TGTGCCAGCAGCTTAGCCCGGAATCAGCCCCAGCATTTT. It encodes CASSLARNQPQHF. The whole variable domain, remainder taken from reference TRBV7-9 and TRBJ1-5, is DTGVSQNPRHKITKRGQNVTFRCDPISEHNRLYWYRQTLGQGPEFLTYFQNEAQLEKSRLLSDRFSAERPKGSFSTLEIQRTEQGDSAMYLCASSLARNQPQHFGDGTRLSIL.

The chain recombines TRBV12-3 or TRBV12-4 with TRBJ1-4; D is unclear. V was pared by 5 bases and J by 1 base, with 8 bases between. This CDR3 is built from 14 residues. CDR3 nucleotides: TGTGCCAGCAGTGATAAGATAACTAATGAAAAACTGTTTTTT. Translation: CASSDKITNEKLFF.

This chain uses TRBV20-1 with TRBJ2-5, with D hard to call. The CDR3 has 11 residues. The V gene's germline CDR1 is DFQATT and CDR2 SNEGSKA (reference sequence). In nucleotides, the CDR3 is TGCAGCTTTGCGGTGCAAGAGACCCAGTACTTC. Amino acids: CSFAVQETQYF.

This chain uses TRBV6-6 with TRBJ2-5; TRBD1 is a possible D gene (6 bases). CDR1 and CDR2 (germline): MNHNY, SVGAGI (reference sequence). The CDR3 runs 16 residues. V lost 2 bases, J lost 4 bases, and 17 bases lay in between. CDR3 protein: CASSYHATGRGETQYF. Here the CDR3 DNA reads TGTGCCAGCAGTTACCACGCGACAGGCAGGGGAGAGACCCAGTACTTC.